This T cell receptor beta chain is drawn from a study of cytomegalovirus exposure and HLA in healthy donors (TCRdb year 2017). In terms of the full investigation: An earlier analysis of some 500 of the donors reported about 250 Gb of sequence data and more than 90 million unique TCR beta sequences from 150 million to 200 million T cells. Roughly 300 gigabases of sequencing data and approximately 93 million unique TCR sequences were included in an early release covering over 600 HLA-typed donors. Of the approximately 400 genotyped donors, around 81% fell in the genetic ancestry cluster associated with self-reported Caucasian donors. The study aimed to test whether cataloging public T cell receptors could reveal signatures of past pathogen exposure. The study used immunosequencing to profile the T cell repertoires of hundreds of subjects and linked those repertoires to cytomegalovirus serostatus. Along with the roughly 700-subject first cohort, a separate validation cohort of over a hundred different subjects was used. To predict cytomegalovirus infection status, the study brought together high-throughput TCR immunosequencing, statistical association of individual TCRs with disease status, and machine learning. A later analysis re-analyzed previously published TCR beta repertoires from approximately 670 donors and added high-resolution HLA genotyping to study TCR occurrence patterns. The later analysis used no new phenotypic data to find candidate immune exposures, relying instead on TCR beta sequences and their occurrence across donors. To decide whether each TCR beta V gene segment behaved as functional or pseudogenic, an earlier analysis of several hundred of the donors relied on high-throughput TCR beta sequencing. Donor age, sex, ethnicity and CMV serostatus were collected together with the repertoire data. Genome-wide SNP genotypes for about 65% of the roughly 700 donors were used in a later genetic analysis, which treated that subset as a discovery cohort. Every discovery cohort repertoire had been produced on one sequencing platform. Both class I and class II loci were covered by HLA typing, at four-digit resolution. Typing coverage differed by locus: A, B, C, DRB1 and DQB1 were typed in roughly 620-630 donors, DQA1 in roughly 500, DPA1 in approximately 600, and DPB1 in 400 to 480. Roughly 5 DR-DQ haplotypes were treated as single units for association and clustering because of strong linkage in the cohort. Among around 400 genotyped donors of the cohort, an average of around 220,000 unique TCR beta nucleotide sequences was sequenced per donor, of which roughly 17% were non-productive. General findings and caveats noted by the study authors: A total of some 180 TCR beta chains were listed by the study as associated with cytomegalovirus. When HLA alleles, especially DR and DQ, strongly co-occurred, TCR associations were difficult to assign to individual alleles. Linkage disequilibrium might explain the correlated functional status among segregating V segments, but an unknown experimental factor could not be excluded. A further reported finding was that TCR beta sequences accurately predicted the HLA-A and HLA-B alleles for most subjects in the first cohort. According to the authors, the approach could potentially be generalized to other disease states and immunological phenotypes. A group of highly shared sequence variants was considered likely to be a technical artifact of the sequencing pipeline. Because HLA typing was unavailable for some donors at each locus, only the typed subset was used in association tests. The classifier was reported to diagnose cytomegalovirus status with high specificity and sensitivity in both the original and validation cohorts. Because counts were too low, some 17 rarely observed V segments, including chromosome 9 orphons, were left out of the earlier analysis of about 500 of the donors. The 87-base-pair reads could not distinguish some IMGT-functional V segments, including TRBV6-2 and TRBV6-3, so those segments were excluded. In this cohort, only TCR beta chains were sequenced, and detectable features were limited by the absence of alpha or paired-chain data. The only immune exposure information available for the cohort was CMV serostatus. A later analysis found that most CMV-associated TCR beta chains appeared HLA-restricted, with HLA associations seemingly driven largely by CMV exposure. V-gene and J-gene trimming of TCR beta chains was associated with a missense DCLRE1C variant in a later genetic analysis, and the association was replicated in an independent cohort. Most TCR sequences were observed very rarely across donors, whereas some public TCRs were present in many individuals. According to a later analysis, TCR association rates differed among HLA loci, with DRB1 alleles showing the most associated TCRs and HLA-C alleles showing the fewest. At a false discovery rate of 0.05, a later analysis linked under 20,000 TCR beta sequences to specific HLA alleles. An earlier analysis of 587 of the donors showed that most TCR beta V segments appeared in productive rearrangements either about 87% or about 30% of the time, which broadly matched IMGT annotations. A few of the identified cytomegalovirus-associated TCR beta chains were confirmed in vitro to be specific for cytomegalovirus antigens. Compared with equally common non-associated chains, HLA-associated TCR beta chains in a later analysis were more clonally expanded and had lower generation probabilities. In a later analysis, several top co-occurrence clusters were reported to appear linked to parvovirus B19, influenza, CMV and Epstein-Barr virus. A later genetic analysis reported fewer N-insertions in productive TCRs among donors in an Asian-associated ancestry cluster than the roughly 620-donor mean. The presence/absence analyses assumed that sequencing depth was roughly uniform across donors, and that assumption may not be true.

Libraries were made using the immunoSEQ multiplex PCR assay. A mixture of 60 forward primers for TCR Vbeta segments and 13 reverse primers for TCR Jbeta segments was used in the multiplex PCR. The CDR3 region of rearranged TCR beta genes was amplified from genomic DNA by a multiplex PCR assay. Amplified TCR beta libraries were sequenced as 87-base-pair reads on the Illumina HiSeq System. The paper's data handling went like this. In a later analysis, roughly 80 million unique TCR beta chains were counted across the approximately 620 repertoires, and approximately 9.9 million of these chains were shared by at least two donors. A nearest-neighbor algorithm error-corrected the raw reads and collapsed the reads into unique sequences, merging closely related sequences to remove PCR and sequencing errors. To assign V, D and J gene segments, CDR3 sequences were aligned to IMGT reference sequences. For a sequence to be retained, at least a six-nucleotide match to both a V gene segment and a J gene segment was required. A rearrangement counted as productive if the CDR3 had no stop codons and remained in frame with V and J, and every other rearrangement counted as non-productive. CDR3 was defined by IMGT convention, running from the second conserved V-encoded cysteine to the conserved J-encoded phenylalanine. In an earlier analysis of 587 of the donors, sequences lacking an unambiguous match to a single V gene segment were excluded. In an earlier analysis of approximately 590 of the donors, V segments were called functional above 56.7% productive rearrangements and were called segregating when the between-donor standard deviation exceeded 5%. A statistical classification framework was built to diagnose cytomegalovirus status from the catalog of TCR beta chain sequences. In a later analysis, V and J genes were assigned by comparing TCR nucleotide sequences against IMGT/GENE-DB human TR gene sequences. The TCRdist pipeline was used in a later analysis to assign CDR3 sequences and most-parsimonious VDJ recombination scenarios. In a later analysis, every TCR beta chain was defined by the combination of its CDR3 amino acid sequence and its V-gene family, and reads without a unique V-gene family were dropped. As a way to deal with suspected cross-contamination and a sequencing artifact, a later analysis dropped over 550 nucleotide sequences that were highly shared and had low generation probability. In a later analysis, a clonal expansion index for each public chain was calculated from normalized within-repertoire ranks of inferred template counts. A later analysis computed generation probabilities with a VDJ recombination model fitted to out-of-frame rearrangements, and checked the results against IGoR. In a later analysis, TCR-TCR, TCR-HLA and TCR-CMV co-occurrence was scored with hypergeometric tests, and a repertoire-size bias correction was applied to TCR pairs. In a later analysis, false discovery rates were estimated by permuting HLA or CMV assignments 20 times. In a later analysis, co-occurring TCRs were grouped using DBSCAN, with TCRdist sequence similarity added in when clustering inside HLA-allele-positive subsets. For co-occurrence clustering, repertoires with fewer than 30,000 or more than 120,000 public chains were excluded, along with a handful of repertoires with anomalous nucleotide sharing. TCRdb took over this immuneACCESS table, retaining in-frame rearrangements with V and J assigned. Such tables are incomplete; in checked studies, under half of the missing clones stem from an unresolved V gene, and the remainder is unexplained. The V and J calls and the clone size are those of that table, but D and trimming were determined from the DNA. Here the sample has fewer than 150,000 clones; 70% to 75% occur a single time. Jointly, the top ten make up approximately 14% of the sample.

For this clone: Its antigen is not yet known. No base-level quality is on record; no much larger clone is a single base apart.

Spanning cysteine to phenylalanine, the CDR3 consists of 15 amino acids. CDR3 DNA only is kept here, 45 bases in frame from base 1. CDR1 and CDR2 are drawn from the germline V gene (reference sequence): SGHNT, YYREEE. V lost 4 bases and J lost 2 bases; the stretch between them is 13 bases long. In total, approximately 690 healthy bone marrow donors made up the cohort. At the time of sampling, all cohort members were nominally healthy, though unrecorded immune exposures were likely present. CMV serostatus was positive for 289 and negative for about half of the roughly 700 cohort members, and was not recorded for this donor. A peripheral blood sample was provided by each donor, and peripheral blood mononuclear cells were used for TCR beta sequencing. Genomic DNA was extracted from the blood cell samples with the Qiagen DNeasy Blood Extraction Kit.

The chain is made from TRBV5-4 and TRBJ2-1; TRBD1 is possibly the D segment (6 matching bases). This sequence originates from a human donor in good health. Sequencing input: PBMCs. The CDR3 protein: CASSRTRGTYNEQFF. Here is the DNA: TGTGCCAGCAGCCGAACCAGGGGTACCTACAATGAGCAGTTCTTC.